This TCR beta chain is drawn from a study of a mutant IDH1 vaccine in newly diagnosed glioma (dated by TCRdb to about 2021). With respect to the entire study: Across visits V03 through V10, patients got a total of eight vaccinations, given in weeks 1, 3, 5, 7, 11, 15, 19 and 23. Of the 25 to 35 patients who were treated, about 60% were male and approximately 40% were female, and the mean age was about 40 years. Longitudinal TCRB deep sequencing was done for some 26 treated patients, wherever samples were available for exploratory analyses. Peripheral blood was collected at six visits: V03 (baseline), V05, V07, V10, V12 and V13. In the chemotherapy-containing groups, vaccination started alongside temozolomide cycles, whereas in patients who had radiotherapy alone it started 4-6 weeks after radiotherapy. Prior to enrollment, patients had been given standard therapy consisting of radiotherapy alone, temozolomide alone, or radiochemotherapy with temozolomide, with the combination given to most patients. Findings and caveats that apply to the study as a whole: Selection of PBMC samples for TCRB deep sequencing was based on availability. According to the authors, sample limitations meant that analyses of patient blood samples could not be reproduced. Pseudoprogression appeared unrelated to alterations in the top peripheral T cell clonotypes detected by TCRB sequencing. Across multiple MHC alleles, vaccine-induced immune responses were seen in around 93% of patients.

This clone was counted a few times. Which antigen it targets is not known. No much larger clone exists at a distance of one base, and base qualities are not known. The trim is 7 bases for V and 8 bases for J, with a gap of 9 bases between the germline ends. The CDR1 and CDR2 encoded by the germline V gene are SQVTM and ANQGSEA. CDR3 length: 10 amino acids, cysteine to phenylalanine. The kept DNA is CDR3 alone, 30 bases in frame from the first base. Receptor amplification or capture employed the immunoSEQ multiplex PCR assay. Following the manufacturer's protocol, the hsTCRB Kit was used to amplify rearranged TCR beta chain sequences. An Illumina MiSeq was used to sequence the TCRB libraries. The study's processing was this. The proprietary platform of the kit vendor was used for demultiplexing, trimming and gene mapping. TCRdb obtained this table from immuneACCESS and retained in-frame rearrangements with V and J assigned. These tables miss some clones; where compared with another copy, unresolved V genes account for less than half of the shortfall, and the remainder is unexplained. V, J and clone size are taken as reported in that table, and D and trimming were inferred from the DNA itself. The sample has roughly 30,000 clones on record, roughly 80% of them singletons. The biggest ten clones account for more than 15% of the sample.

The sample's time point label is to be understood as: week 23, last vaccination. Every vaccine dose consisted of 300 ug of a 20-mer mutant IDH1 peptide in Montanide, administered subcutaneously together with topical imiquimod. The donors had newly diagnosed IDH1-mutant astrocytomas of WHO grade 3 or 4 that showed loss of nuclear ATRX. The samples were drawn from NOA16, a multicentre, single-arm, open-label phase I trial in Germany that tested a mutant IDH1 peptide vaccine in humans for the first time. Genomic DNA for TCRB sequencing was extracted from EDTA blood using the DNeasy Blood and Tissue Kit.

The chain joins TRBV29-1 to TRBJ2-1, with no D gene named confidently. This sequence originates from a woman aged 25 to 45 with glioma. Sequencing used PBMCs, obtained from a glioma patient whose treatment included an IDH1 peptide vaccine. The nucleotides read TGCAGCGCCGGTCAGGATGAGCAGTTCTTC. It specifies CSAGQDEQFF.